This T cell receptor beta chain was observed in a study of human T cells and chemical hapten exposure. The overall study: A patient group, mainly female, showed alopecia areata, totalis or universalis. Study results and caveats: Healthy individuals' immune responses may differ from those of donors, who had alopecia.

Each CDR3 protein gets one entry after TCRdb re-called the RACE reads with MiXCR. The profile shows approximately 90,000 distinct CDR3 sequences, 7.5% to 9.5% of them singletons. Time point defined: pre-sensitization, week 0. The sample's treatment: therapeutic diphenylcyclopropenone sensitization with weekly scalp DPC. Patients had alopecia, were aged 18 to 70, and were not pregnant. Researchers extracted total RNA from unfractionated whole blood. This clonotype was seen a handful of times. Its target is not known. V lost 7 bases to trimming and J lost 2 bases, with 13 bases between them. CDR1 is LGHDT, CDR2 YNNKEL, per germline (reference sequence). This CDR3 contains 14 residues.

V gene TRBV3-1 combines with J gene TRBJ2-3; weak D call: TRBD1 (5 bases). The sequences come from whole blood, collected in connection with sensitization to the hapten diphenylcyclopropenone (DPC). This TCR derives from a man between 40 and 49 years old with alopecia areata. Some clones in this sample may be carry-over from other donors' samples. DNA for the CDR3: TGTGCCAGCACCTCGACAGAGTACACAGATACGCAGTATTTT. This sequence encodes CASTSTEYTDTQYF.